A single sample gave rise to the 32 T cell receptor beta chains below, sequenced in a study of beta chain features in type 1 diabetes. Reverse transcribing all isolated RNA meant expressed TCRB transcripts were sequenced. The data were produced by immunoSEQ multiplex PCR, yet TCRdb's version contains in-frame clones alone and is incomplete. The data contain roughly 370,000 clones, around 14% of them singletons. Specimen: naive CD4+ T cells from blood. These receptors were obtained from a man aged 25-40 years in good health.

This clone turned up a few times. The genes are TRBV6-5 and TRBJ2-4; no reliable D call. The CDR3 extends over 14 amino acids. With 0 bases removed from V and 14 bases from J, the gap between germline ends came to 17 bases. CDR1 and CDR2 (germline): MNHEY, SVGAGI. CDR3 amino acids: CASSYSKVKAEEYF. The CDR3 coding sequence is TGTGCCAGCAGTTACTCGAAGGTTAAGGCAGAGGAGTACTTC.

This clone has more than one count but fewer than ten. This chain uses TRBV14 with TRBJ2-7; D not resolved. CDR1 and CDR2 (germline): SGHDN, FVKESK. The V gene lost 1 base and the J gene lost 6 bases, with 7 bases spanning the gap. The CDR3 length is 12 residues. DNA for the CDR3: TGTGCCAGCAGCCAAGTAGTTCGCGAGCAGTACGTC. As protein: CASSQVVREQYV.

This clone came up a few times. The chain recombines TRBV19 with TRBJ2-1; the match to TRBD2 covers 7 bases. Germline trimming cut 4 bases from V and 15 bases from J; bases unmatched to any gene: 15. The germline V gene encodes CDR1 LNHDA and CDR2 SQIVND (reference sequence). The CDR3 runs 14 residues. The CDR3 DNA reads TGTGCCAGTAGTACCATCCTAGGGCGGGAGTTGCCGTTCTTC. Protein product: CASSTILGRELPFF.

This rearrangement joins TRBV4-3 to TRBJ2-1; unclear D gene. Germline V CDR1 and CDR2: LGHNA, YSLEER. Trimming pared 1 base from V and 0 bases from J, leaving 7 bases between. The CDR3 is 15 amino acids. The chain's CDR3 is CASSQARSSYNEQFF. The CDR3 DNA follows: TGCGCCAGCAGCCAAGCCAGAAGCTCCTACAATGAGCAGTTCTTC.

The CDR3 region has the DNA TGTGCCATCAGTGAAGGACCGAGTACACTCCACTTT. Translating it yields CAISEGPSTLHF. The genes are TRBV10-3 and TRBJ1-6; unclear D gene. CDR1 is ENHRY and CDR2 is SYGVKD in the germline V gene. The germline V and J ends were trimmed by 3 bases and 16 bases, with 13 bases remaining between them. The length of the CDR3 is 12 residues.

The chain combines TRBV11-3 with TRBJ2-1; the D gene is possibly TRBD2 (5 bases). Trimming removed 0 bases at V and 4 bases at J, with 13 bases between. The CDR3 is 16 amino acids. Germline V gene lookup returns CDR1 SGHNT and CDR2 YENEEA. In nucleotides, the CDR3 is TGTGCCAGCAGCTTAGATCGGGCTAGCCGATACAATGAGCAGTTCTTC. It specifies CASSLDRASRYNEQFF.

This clone was detected a few times. This chain connects TRBV18 to TRBJ2-7; no clear D. Germline CDR1 is KGHSH and CDR2 is LQKENI. The V and J ends lost 3 bases and 7 bases respectively, with 13 bases between them. This CDR3 region has 13 residues. The CDR3 sequence: CASSPVLSMEQYV. CDR3 DNA sequence: TGTGCCAGCTCACCTGTACTTAGCATGGAGCAGTACGTC.

The V gene is TRBV29-1, the J gene TRBJ2-1; 7 positions agree with TRBD1. The germline V gene encodes CDR1 SQVTM and CDR2 ANQGSEA. This CDR3 is built from 13 residues. J lost 3 bases, V lost 7 bases, and 6 bases had no gene match. In nucleotides, the CDR3 is TGCAGCGCTCAGGGACAGATCTACAATGAGCAGTTCTTC. Amino acids: CSAQGQIYNEQFF.

The chain recombines TRBV19 with TRBJ1-1; D gene unclear. Germline V lookup: CDR1 LNHDA, CDR2 SQIVND (reference sequence). The CDR3 has 14 residues. Trimming cost V 0 bases and J 9 bases, with 14 bases left between them. This CDR3 is CASSIDRSARQAFF. The CDR3 DNA reads TGTGCCAGTAGTATAGATCGATCGGCAAGACAAGCTTTCTTT.

The DNA of the CDR3 is TGCAGCGTTGCTGTGGGCCCCGAGCAGTACGTC. Its protein product is CSVAVGPEQYV. The rearrangement uses TRBV29-1 and TRBJ2-7; no firm D call. The CDR3 has 11 residues. Germline assignment: CDR1 SQVTM and CDR2 ANQGSEA. Trimming pared 4 bases from V and 6 bases from J, leaving 10 bases between.

This clone has just a few counts. The genes are TRBV9 and TRBJ2-3; D gene unclear. Per germline, CDR1 SGDLS and CDR2 YYNGEE. This CDR3 is built from 13 residues. V lost 2 bases to trimming and J lost 4 bases, with 8 bases between them. The CDR3 is CASSVSLADTQYF. The CDR3 DNA follows: TGTGCCAGCAGCGTTTCGCTGGCAGATACGCAGTATTTT. The full variable domain, completed using reference TRBV9 and TRBJ2-3, is DSGVTQTPKHLITATGQRVTLRCSPRSGDLSVYWYQQSLDQGLQFLIQYYNGEERAKGNILERFSAQQFPDLHSELNLSSLELGDSALYFCASSVSLADTQYFGPGTRLTVL.

The chain joins TRBV4-1 to TRBJ2-1, with 7 bases that match TRBD1. Trimming removed 5 bases from V and 5 bases from J; junction bases left unmatched: 15. The CDR3 length is 17 residues. Per the germline V gene, CDR1 is MGHRA and CDR2 is YSYEKL. The CDR3 DNA follows: TGCGCCAGCAGCAGCCGTCGGGCAGGGGGAGACGACAATGAGCAGTTCTTC. Translated: CASSSRRAGGDDNEQFF.

In this sample, this clone turned up a few times. The rearrangement links TRBV4-1 to TRBJ2-3; 8 positions match TRBD2. Trimming at V came to 1 base and at J to 8 bases, leaving 8 bases not matched to a gene. This CDR3 comprises 15 residues. CDR1 and CDR2 (germline): MGHRA, YSYEKL. The CDR3 nucleotides are TGCGCCAGCAGCCAAGGAGGGACTAGGGGGTTTACGCAGTATTTT. As protein: CASSQGGTRGFTQYF.

The chain is built from TRBV6-1 and TRBJ1-2; weak D call: TRBD1 (6 bases). V lost 5 bases and J 7 bases, leaving 17 bases between the germline ends. The germline V gene has CDR1 MNHNS and CDR2 SASEGT. The CDR3 sequence is 14 residues long. CDR3 nucleotides: TGTGCCAGCAGTACCGACCCCACAGGGTCTGGCTACACCTTC. Translated, it gives CASSTDPTGSGYTF.

The V call is TRBV30, the J call TRBJ1-5; D unresolved. The V end lost 0 bases, the J end lost 6 bases, and 6 bases lay between the germline ends. This CDR3 comprises 12 residues. Germline CDR1 GTSNPN, CDR2 SVGIG (reference sequence). The CDR3 DNA is TGTGCCTGGAGTGTGGGAGGTCAGCCCCAGCATTTT. Translating it yields CAWSVGGQPQHF.

The rearrangement joins TRBV5-4 to TRBJ2-5, with TRBD2 matching 10 bases. CDR1 and CDR2 (germline): SGHNT, YYREEE (reference sequence). This CDR3 has 15 residues. Trimming took 1 base from V and 2 from J; bases not matched to a gene: 2. CDR3 amino acids: CASSLLLAGQETQYF. DNA of the CDR3: TGTGCCAGCAGCTTGTTACTAGCGGGACAAGAGACCCAGTACTTC.

This clone was counted a few times. The rearrangement links TRBV29-1 to TRBJ1-1; 8 nucleotides match TRBD1. The V gene's germline CDR1 is SQVTM and CDR2 ANQGSEA. The CDR3 has 13 amino acids. Losses at the gene ends were 5 bases for V and 1 base for J; bases not matched to a gene: 3. CDR3 protein: CSVRTGSNTEAFF. The CDR3 region has the DNA TGCAGCGTTCGGACAGGGTCGAACACTGAAGCTTTCTTT.

This clone was seen more than once but under ten times. J is TRBJ2-3 and V is TRBV27, with D perhaps given as TRBD1 or TRBD2 (5 bases each). Deletions cut 4 bases from V and 2 bases from J, with 16 bases between. Germline V lookup: CDR1 MNHEY, CDR2 SMNVEV (reference sequence). The CDR3 loop spans 16 amino acids. Written as DNA, the CDR3 is TGTGCCAGCAGTTCAAAGGGACGTTCCATCACAGATACGCAGTATTTT. Protein product: CASSSKGRSITDTQYF.

This sequence joins TRBV29-1 and TRBJ1-1; D not resolved. This CDR3 contains 15 residues. The V end lost 7 bases, the J end lost 7 bases, and 25 bases lay between the germline ends. Germline V gene sequence: CDR1 SQVTM, CDR2 ANQGSEA. The CDR3, as DNA: TGCAGCGGATCACTCCTACAGCGCAAAACTAATGAAGCTTTCTTT. Translated, it gives CSGSLLQRKTNEAFF.

The chain carries TRBV20-1 and TRBJ1-1; D is unresolved. This CDR3 is built from 11 residues. V was trimmed by 1 base and J by 6 bases, leaving 6 bases between them. Germline V gives CDR1 DFQATT, CDR2 SNEGSKA (reference sequence). The CDR3 sequence is CSARGGSEAFF. The DNA of the CDR3 is TGCAGTGCTAGAGGAGGATCTGAAGCTTTCTTT.

The chain uses TRBV14 and TRBJ2-7, with TRBD1 identical over 12 bases. J gave up 6 bases and V 4 bases, and 7 bases lay outside the gene matches. Germline assignment: CDR1 SGHDN and CDR2 FVKESK. CDR3 length equals 15 residues. Written as DNA, the CDR3 is TGTGCCAGCAGCCGCGGGACAGGGGGCCGAGGCGAGCAGTACTTC. Translation gives CASSRGTGGRGEQYF.

The V and J genes are TRBV11-2 and TRBJ1-1, with D possibly matching TRBD1 (5 bases). Trimming shortened V by 0 bases and J by 1 base, and 9 bases separated the two germline ends. Germline loops: CDR1 SGHAT, CDR2 FQNNGV. This CDR3 has 15 amino acids. The chain's CDR3 is CASSLEQGTNTEAFF. DNA of the CDR3: TGTGCCAGCAGCTTAGAGCAGGGCACGAACACTGAAGCTTTCTTT.

This clone was observed a handful of times. The chain carries TRBV9 and TRBJ2-7; 9 nucleotides match TRBD2. The germline CDR1 and CDR2 sequences are SGDLS and YYNGEE. The CDR3 runs 16 residues. After removal of 0 bases from V and 2 bases from J, the junction contained 6 bases not matched to a gene. CDR3 sequence: CASSVDAGGPAYEQYF. In nucleotides, the CDR3 is TGTGCCAGCAGCGTAGATGCGGGGGGGCCGGCCTACGAGCAGTACTTC.

The chain has TRBV20-1 and TRBJ2-7; D gene unclear. The V end lost 3 bases, the J end lost 4 bases, and 4 bases lay between the germline ends. CDR3 length equals 10 residues. CDR1 is DFQATT, CDR2 SNEGSKA, per germline (reference sequence). The CDR3 coding sequence is TGCAGTGCTAGGAAATACGAGCAGTACTTC. It yields the protein CSARKYEQYF.

This chain connects TRBV2 to TRBJ2-7; D ambiguous. Germline V gene data show CDR1 as SNHLY and CDR2 as FYNNEI. This CDR3 region has 12 residues. V was trimmed by 2 bases and J by 4 bases, leaving 6 bases between them. The CDR3 coding sequence is TGTGCCAGCAGTGAAAGGGATTACGAGCAGTACTTC. Residues: CASSERDYEQYF.

This clone was observed a handful of times. The genes are TRBV4-3 and TRBJ1-5; D not resolved. CDR3 size: 15 residues. V gave up 0 bases and J gave up 7 bases, with 13 bases separating them. Germline CDR1 reads LGHNA; CDR2 reads YSLEER. In DNA form, the CDR3 reads TGCGCCAGCAGCCAAGACTACGCCGGGGTACAGCCCCAGCATTTT. It translates to CASSQDYAGVQPQHF.

This clone came up a few times. The chain couples TRBV9 to TRBJ2-3; 8 nucleotides match TRBD2. The CDR3 is 14 residues long. J was trimmed by 5 bases and V by 4 bases; bases with no gene match: 6. From germline, CDR1 is SGDLS and CDR2 YYNGEE. CDR3 amino acids: CASSPTREGDTQYF. The CDR3 DNA reads as TGTGCCAGCAGCCCAACCCGGGAGGGAGATACGCAGTATTTT.

This clone has at least ten counts. This chain links TRBV21-1 with TRBJ2-1; TRBD2 is taken as the D call from the table, unchecked against the DNA. TRBV21-1 is designated a pseudogene. The CDR3 contains 18 residues. The CDR3 reads CASSKVCLRLAVNNEQFF. CDR3 in DNA: TGTGCCAGCAGCAAAGTTTGTCTTAGACTAGCGGTTAACAATGAGCAGTTCTTC.

For the CDR3, the DNA is TGCGCCAGCAGCCAAAGGGGTAGTGAGCAGTTCTTC. It codes for CASSQRGSEQFF. V gene TRBV4-3 combines with J gene TRBJ2-1, with D possibly TRBD1 on 5 matching bases. The V gene's germline CDR1 is LGHNA and CDR2 YSLEER. The CDR3 length is 12 residues. V gave up 2 bases and J gave up 9 bases, with 8 bases separating them.

The rearrangement uses TRBV6-5 and TRBJ2-7, with 13 bases lining up with TRBD2. Germline values: CDR1 MNHEY, CDR2 SVGAGI. This CDR3 spans 16 amino acids. Unmatched junction bases numbered 4, after V lost 1 base and J lost 4 bases. The CDR3 is CASSYYGLAGAYEQYV. For the CDR3, the DNA is TGTGCCAGCAGTTACTACGGACTAGCGGGAGCTTACGAGCAGTACGTC.

The rearrangement joins TRBV9 to TRBJ2-1, with 8 nucleotides matching TRBD2. The CDR3 sequence is 15 residues long. CDR1 is SGDLS and CDR2 is YYNGEE in the germline V gene. V lost 3 bases and J lost 5; bases outside the gene matches: 7. DNA for the CDR3: TGTGCCAGCAGCGCCTACGGGAGGGCTCACAATGAGCAGTTCTTC. Protein product: CASSAYGRAHNEQFF.

CDR3 protein: CASSPYSQGSSYNSPLHF. CDR3 in DNA: TGTGCCAGCTCACCATATAGTCAAGGGAGCTCCTATAATTCACCCCTCCACTTT. The V call is TRBV18, the J call TRBJ1-6; D gene uncertain. V was cut by 2 bases and J by 0 bases, with 14 bases left in between. Germline V gene data show CDR1 as KGHSH and CDR2 as LQKENI. The CDR3 extends over 18 amino acids. The whole variable domain, filled in from reference TRBV18 and TRBJ1-6, reads NAGVMQNPRHLVRRRGQEARLRCSPMKGHSHVYWYRQLPEEGLKFMVYLQKENIIDESGMPKERFSAEFPKEGPSILRIQQVVRGDSAAYFCASSPYSQGSSYNSPLHFGNGTRLTVT.